This T cell receptor beta chain was identified in a study of blood T cell repertoires in COVID-19. Study in general: Collection of acute and convalescent COVID-19 samples took place in the United States, Italy and Spain.

Seattle-derived patients entered the study during active infection and were followed longitudinally. TCRdb's copy holds only in-frame clones and misses some; the assay was immunoSEQ multiplex PCR. The table lists 300,000 to 400,000 clones, approximately 87% of them singletons. Per the germline V gene, CDR1 is LGHNA and CDR2 is YNFKEQ. The CDR3 runs to 15 residues. V gave up 4 bases and J gave up 0 bases; unmatched junction bases: 2. The TCR was taken from an older woman with COVID-19, enrolled during active disease. V is TRBV4-2 and J is TRBJ2-2, with 7 bases matching TRBD2. The sample consisted of peripheral blood. The CDR3, as DNA: TGTGCCAGCAGCCGACGGGGGGCGAACACCGGGGAGCTGTTTTTT. Translation: CASSRRGANTGELFF.